This T cell receptor (beta chain) is drawn from a study of blood T cell repertoires in COVID-19. Study information: Samples came from the United States, Italy and Spain, spanning acute and convalescent COVID-19. PBMCs, B-cell-depleted T cells, or T cells were the source of the cDNA or gDNA that made up the material.

In the source study's methods: Scientists estimated how many nucleated cells there were by amplifying reference gene primers. TCRdb's copy holds only in-frame clones and misses some; the assay was immunoSEQ multiplex PCR. V and J calls and clone size are those listed in that table; D and trimming were worked out from the DNA. Among about 400,000 clones listed, around 89% were seen once. With V trimmed by 6 bases and J by 3 bases, 9 bases remained unmatched. CDR1 and CDR2 from the germline V gene are SNHLY and FYNNEI. CDR3 length: 17 amino acids. Sequencing was done on a sample of peripheral blood. This sequence was found in a woman aged 25 to 39 with acute or convalescent COVID-19. This chain connects TRBV2 to TRBJ2-6; TRBD1 agrees at 9 bases. The CDR3 spells CASSANRGLGGANVLTF. CDR3 sequence (DNA): TGTGCCAGCAGCGCAAACAGGGGGCTGGGTGGGGCCAACGTCCTGACTTTC.